This T cell receptor beta chain is drawn from a study of PD-1 blockade in classical Hodgkin lymphoma. General study points: Baseline diversity was lower in partial responders and progressors than complete responders.

As for time point: cycle 4 day 1 (C4D1), after 6 weeks of nivolumab. Autologous stem cell transplantation was followed by relapse in every patient, and brentuximab vedotin exposure varied. Thawed PBMCs yielded CD4+ T cells through magnetic negative selection. Generated by immunoSEQ multiplex PCR, the TCRdb table keeps only in-frame clones and is missing some. The table records roughly 32,000 clones, around 90% of them present only once. Germline V gene sequence: CDR1 MNHNS, CDR2 SASEGT. Trimming took 2 bases from V and 6 from J, leaving 5 bases between them. There are 12 residues in the CDR3. Points on this clone: Its antigen is still unknown.

This specimen consisted of CD4+ T cells from blood, obtained before the fourth cycle of nivolumab. The chain joins TRBV6-1 to TRBJ2-1; no firm D call. The clonotype originates from a human donor with classical Hodgkin lymphoma. CDR3 coding DNA: TGTGCCAGCAGTGAACACGTCAATGAGCAGTTCTTC. It is translated as CASSEHVNEQFF.